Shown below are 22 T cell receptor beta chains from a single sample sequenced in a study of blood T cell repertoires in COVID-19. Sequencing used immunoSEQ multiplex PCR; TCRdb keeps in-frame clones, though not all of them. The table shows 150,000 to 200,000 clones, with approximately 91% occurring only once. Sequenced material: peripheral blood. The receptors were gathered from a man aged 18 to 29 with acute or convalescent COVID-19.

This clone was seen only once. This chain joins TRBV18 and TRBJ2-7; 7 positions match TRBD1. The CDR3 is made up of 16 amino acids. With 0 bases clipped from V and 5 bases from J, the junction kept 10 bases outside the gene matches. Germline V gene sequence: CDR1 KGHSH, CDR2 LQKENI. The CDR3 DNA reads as TGTGCCAGCTCACCACCCCCAAGACAGGGTTTCGACGAGCAGTACTTC. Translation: CASSPPPRQGFDEQYF. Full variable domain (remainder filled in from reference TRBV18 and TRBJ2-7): NAGVMQNPRHLVRRRGQEARLRCSPMKGHSHVYWYRQLPEEGLKFMVYLQKENIIDESGMPKERFSAEFPKEGPSILRIQQVVRGDSAAYFCASSPPPRQGFDEQYFGPGTRLTVT.

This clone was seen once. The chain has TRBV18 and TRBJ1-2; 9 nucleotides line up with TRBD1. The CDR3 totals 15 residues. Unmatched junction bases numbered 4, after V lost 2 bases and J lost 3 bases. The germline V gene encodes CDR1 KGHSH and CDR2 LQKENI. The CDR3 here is CASSPKTGGDYGYTF. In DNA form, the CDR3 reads TGTGCCAGCTCACCAAAGACAGGGGGTGACTATGGCTACACCTTC.

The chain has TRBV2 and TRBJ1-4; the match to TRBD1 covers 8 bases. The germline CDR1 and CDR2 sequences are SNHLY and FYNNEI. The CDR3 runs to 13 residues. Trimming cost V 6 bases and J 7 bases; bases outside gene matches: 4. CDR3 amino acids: CASRVDRAEKLFF. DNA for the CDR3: TGTGCCAGCAGAGTGGACAGGGCTGAAAAACTGTTTTTT.

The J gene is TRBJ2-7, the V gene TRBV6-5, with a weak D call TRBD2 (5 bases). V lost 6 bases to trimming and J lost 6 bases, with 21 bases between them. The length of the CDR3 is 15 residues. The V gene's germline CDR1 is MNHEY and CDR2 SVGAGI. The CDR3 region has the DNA TGTGCCAGCAGCGCCTCGGAGCTAGCTTCTGGCGAGCAGTACTTC. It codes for CASSASELASGEQYF.

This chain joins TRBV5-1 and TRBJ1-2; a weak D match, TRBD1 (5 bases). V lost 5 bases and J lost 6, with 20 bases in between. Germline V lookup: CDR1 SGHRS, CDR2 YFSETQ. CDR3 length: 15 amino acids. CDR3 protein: CASRRSSGRENGYTF. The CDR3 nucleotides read TGCGCCAGCAGGCGTTCTTCAGGGCGAGAAAATGGCTACACCTTC.

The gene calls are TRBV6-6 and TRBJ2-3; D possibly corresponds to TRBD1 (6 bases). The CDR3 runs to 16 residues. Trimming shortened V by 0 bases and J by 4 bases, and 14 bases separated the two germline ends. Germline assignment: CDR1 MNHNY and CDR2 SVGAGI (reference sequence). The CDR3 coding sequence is TGTGCCAGCAGTTACTCGTCGTACAGGGAATCAGATACGCAGTATTTT. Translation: CASSYSSYRESDTQYF.

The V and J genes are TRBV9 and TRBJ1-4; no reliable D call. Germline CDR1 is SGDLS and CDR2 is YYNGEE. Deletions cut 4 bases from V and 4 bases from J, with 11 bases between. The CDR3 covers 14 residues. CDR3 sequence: CASSSGELNEKLFF. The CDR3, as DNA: TGTGCCAGCAGCTCCGGTGAGCTTAATGAAAAACTGTTTTTT.

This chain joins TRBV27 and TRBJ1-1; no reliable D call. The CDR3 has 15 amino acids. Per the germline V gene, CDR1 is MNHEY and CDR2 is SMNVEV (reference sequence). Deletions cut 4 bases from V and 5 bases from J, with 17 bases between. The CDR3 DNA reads TGTGCCAGCAGTTCCCCTTTGAGGAGTGGAACTGAAGCTTTCTTT. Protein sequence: CASSSPLRSGTEAFF.

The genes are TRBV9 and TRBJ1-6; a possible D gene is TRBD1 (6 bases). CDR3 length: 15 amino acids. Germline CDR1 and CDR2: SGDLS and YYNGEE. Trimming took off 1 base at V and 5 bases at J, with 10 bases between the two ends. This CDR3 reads CASSVSQGNNSPLHF. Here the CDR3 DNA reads TGTGCCAGCAGCGTATCGCAGGGGAATAATTCACCCCTCCACTTT.

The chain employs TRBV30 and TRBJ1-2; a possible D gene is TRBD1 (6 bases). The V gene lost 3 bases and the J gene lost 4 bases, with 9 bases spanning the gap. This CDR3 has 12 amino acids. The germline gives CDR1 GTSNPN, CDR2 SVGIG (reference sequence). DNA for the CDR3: TGTGCCTGGAGACAGGGTGCCTATGGCTACACCTTC. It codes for CAWRQGAYGYTF.

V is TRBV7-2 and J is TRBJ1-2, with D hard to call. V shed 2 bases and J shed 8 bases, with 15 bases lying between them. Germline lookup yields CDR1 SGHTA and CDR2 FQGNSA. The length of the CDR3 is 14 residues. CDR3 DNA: TGTGCCAGCAGCTTACTGGGCGGGTTAGAGGGCTACACCTTC. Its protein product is CASSLLGGLEGYTF.

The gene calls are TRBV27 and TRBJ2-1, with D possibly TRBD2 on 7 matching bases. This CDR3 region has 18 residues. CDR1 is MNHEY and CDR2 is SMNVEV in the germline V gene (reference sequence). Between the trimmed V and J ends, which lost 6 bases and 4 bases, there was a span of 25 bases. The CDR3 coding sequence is TGTGCCAGCAGCCTCTTGGCGGGGGCCCTCCCCCGATACAATGAGCAGTTCTTC. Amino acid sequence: CASSLLAGALPRYNEQFF.

CDR3 coding DNA: TGTGCCTGGAGTATTGAGGAATTCGGATATGAAAAACTGTTTTTT. This sequence encodes CAWSIEEFGYEKLFF. V is TRBV30 and J is TRBJ1-4; D gene unclear. The germline V gene has CDR1 GTSNPN and CDR2 SVGIG (reference sequence). This CDR3 spans 15 amino acids. Trimming cost V 2 bases and J 6 bases, with 16 bases left between them.

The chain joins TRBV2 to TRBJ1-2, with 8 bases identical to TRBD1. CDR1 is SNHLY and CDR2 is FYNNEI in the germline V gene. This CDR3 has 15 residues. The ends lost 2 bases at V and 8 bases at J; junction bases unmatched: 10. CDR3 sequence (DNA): TGTGCCAGCAGTGAACGGCAGGGGGCGTGGGAGGGCTACACCTTC. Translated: CASSERQGAWEGYTF. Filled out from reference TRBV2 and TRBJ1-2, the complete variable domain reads EPEVTQTPSHQVTQMGQEVILRCVPISNHLYFYWYRQILGQKVEFLVSFYNNEISEKSEIFDDQFSVERPDGSNFTLKIRSTKLEDSAMYFCASSERQGAWEGYTFGSGTRLTVV.

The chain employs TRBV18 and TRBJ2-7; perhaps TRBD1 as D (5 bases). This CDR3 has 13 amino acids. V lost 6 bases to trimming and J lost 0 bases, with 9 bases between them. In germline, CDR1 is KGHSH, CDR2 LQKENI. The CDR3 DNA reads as TGTGCCAGCTCTTTTGGGGCCTCCTACGAGCAGTACTTC. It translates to CASSFGASYEQYF.

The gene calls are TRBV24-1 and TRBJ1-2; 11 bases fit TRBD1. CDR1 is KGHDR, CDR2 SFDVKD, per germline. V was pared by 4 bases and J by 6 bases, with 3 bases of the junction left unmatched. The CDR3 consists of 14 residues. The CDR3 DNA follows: TGTGCCACCAGTGACCGGGACAGGGGGGATGGCTACACCTTC. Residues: CATSDRDRGDGYTF.

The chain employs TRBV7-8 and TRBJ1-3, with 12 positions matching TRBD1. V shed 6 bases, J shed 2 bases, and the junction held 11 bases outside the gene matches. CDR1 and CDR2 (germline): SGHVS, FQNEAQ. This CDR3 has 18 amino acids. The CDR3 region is CASRTGTGGVMAGNTIYF. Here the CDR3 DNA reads TGTGCCAGCAGAACCGGGACAGGGGGCGTTATGGCTGGAAACACCATATATTTT.

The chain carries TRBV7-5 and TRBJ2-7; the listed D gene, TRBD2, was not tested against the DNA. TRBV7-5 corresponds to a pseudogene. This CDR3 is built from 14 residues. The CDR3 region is CVRSLGLAGLEQYF. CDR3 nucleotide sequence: TGTGTCAGAAGCTTGGGACTAGCGGGGTTGGAGCAGTACTTC.

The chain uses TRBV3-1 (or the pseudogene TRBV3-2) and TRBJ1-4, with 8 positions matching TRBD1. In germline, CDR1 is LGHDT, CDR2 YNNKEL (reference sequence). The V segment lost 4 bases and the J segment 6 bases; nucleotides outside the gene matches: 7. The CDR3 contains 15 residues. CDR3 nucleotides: TGTGCCAGCAGCCCTTGGACAGGGATAGATGAAAAACTGTTTTTT. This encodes CASSPWTGIDEKLFF.

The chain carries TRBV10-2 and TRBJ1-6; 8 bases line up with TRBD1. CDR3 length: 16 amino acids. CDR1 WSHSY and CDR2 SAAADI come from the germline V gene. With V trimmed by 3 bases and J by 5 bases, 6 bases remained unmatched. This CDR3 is CASSETGGVDNSPLHF. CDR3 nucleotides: TGCGCCAGCAGTGAAACAGGGGGTGTTGATAATTCACCCCTCCACTTT.

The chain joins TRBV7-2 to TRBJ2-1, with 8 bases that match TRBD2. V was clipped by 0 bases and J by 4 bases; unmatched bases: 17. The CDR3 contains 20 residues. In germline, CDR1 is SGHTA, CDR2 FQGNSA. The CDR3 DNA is TGTGCCAGCAGCTTAGCAACTTTCTCTGGACTAGCCGGATATTACAATGAGCAGTTCTTC. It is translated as CASSLATFSGLAGYYNEQFF.

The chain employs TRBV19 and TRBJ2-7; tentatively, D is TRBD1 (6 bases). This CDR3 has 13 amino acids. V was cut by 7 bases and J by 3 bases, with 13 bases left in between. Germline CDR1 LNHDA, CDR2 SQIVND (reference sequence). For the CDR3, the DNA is TGTGCCAGTAAGGCAGGGGATCTCTACGAGCAGTACTTC. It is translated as CASKAGDLYEQYF.